These 6 T cell receptor beta chains share one sample of origin, sequenced in a study of blood T cell repertoires in COVID-19. Sequenced by immunoSEQ multiplex PCR; TCRdb stores in-frame clones only, minus some. The sample comprises 35,000 to 50,000 clones, nearly 70% of which are singletons, and roughly 6.3% rests with the top ten. Material: peripheral blood. These TCRs come from an older man with acute or convalescent COVID-19.

This sequence joins TRBV19 and TRBJ1-6, with D uncertain. CDR3 size: 13 residues. With 5 bases removed from V and 7 bases from J, the gap between germline ends came to 9 bases. Germline assignment: CDR1 LNHDA and CDR2 SQIVND (reference sequence). For the CDR3, the DNA is TGTGCCAGTAGTGTACAGCAAAATTCACCCCTCCACTTT. Protein: CASSVQQNSPLHF.

The chain recombines TRBV19 with TRBJ1-5; D gene unclear. The germline CDR1 and CDR2 sequences are LNHDA and SQIVND (reference sequence). This CDR3 comprises 14 residues. V was clipped by 5 bases and J by 6 bases, with 14 bases between them. CDR3 nucleotide sequence: TGTGCCAGTAGTCGATCGGGTAGCGGTCAGCCCCAGCATTTT. This encodes CASSRSGSGQPQHF.

This chain links TRBV6-5 with TRBJ2-3, with a weak D call TRBD2 (6 bases). V shed 4 bases and J shed 1 base, with 15 bases lying between them. This CDR3 has 16 amino acids. Looked up from germline, CDR1 is MNHEY and CDR2 is SVGAGI. The DNA of the CDR3 is TGTGCCAGCAGTTCACCCCATTTAGCGGGCACAGATACGCAGTATTTT. Amino acid sequence: CASSSPHLAGTDTQYF.

The chain recombines TRBV25-1 with TRBJ2-6; D is uncertain. Germline CDR1 reads MGHDK; CDR2 reads SYGVNS. The CDR3 consists of 16 residues. V lost 0 bases to trimming and J lost 3 bases, with 9 bases between them. The CDR3 DNA reads TGTGCCAGCAGTGAATATTCGGTAGATGGGGCCAACGTCCTGACTTTC. Translated, it gives CASSEYSVDGANVLTF.

J is TRBJ2-1 and V is TRBV10-3, with TRBD1 identical over 10 bases. After removal of 3 bases from V and 2 bases from J, the junction contained 4 bases not matched to a gene. Germline V gene sequence: CDR1 ENHRY, CDR2 SYGVKD. The length of the CDR3 is 16 residues. The CDR3 nucleotides are TGTGCCATCAGTGACGGACAGGGGGGCGCCTACAATGAGCAGTTCTTC. It is translated as CAISDGQGGAYNEQFF.

This clone has a handful of counts. The genes are TRBV3-1 (or the pseudogene TRBV3-2) and TRBJ2-7, with a tentative D call TRBD2 (6 bases). The CDR3 has 15 residues. Germline V gene sequence: CDR1 LGHDT, CDR2 YNNKEL (reference sequence). The V gene lost 3 bases and the J gene lost 7 bases, with 19 bases spanning the gap. The CDR3, as DNA: TGTGCCAGCAGCCAGGGAGCGGGCACCTGGGGGGAGCAGTACTTC. Protein product: CASSQGAGTWGEQYF.